These 23 T cell receptor beta chains share one sample of origin, sequenced in a study of a mutant IDH1 vaccine in newly diagnosed glioma. Time point described: baseline, week 1 (first vaccination visit). Sample treatment: pre-vaccination baseline after standard-of-care therapy. Produced via immunoSEQ multiplex PCR; TCRdb's table is partial and in-frame only. This sample has fewer than 45,000 clones, with 60% to 80% found just once. Sequenced material: PBMCs, taken from a glioma patient treated with radiotherapy, temozolomide or both. The receptors originated from a man between 40 and 49 years old with glioma. Some clones in this sample may be carry-over from other donors' samples.

This chain links TRBV30 with TRBJ2-4; maybe TRBD1 (5 bases). The germline V and J ends were trimmed by 4 bases and 0 bases, with 10 bases remaining between them. Germline CDR1 GTSNPN, CDR2 SVGIG (reference sequence). This CDR3 spans 14 amino acids. The CDR3 region has the DNA TGTGCCTGGAAGACAGATTTAGCCAAAAACATTCAGTACTTC. Translation: CAWKTDLAKNIQYF.

The chain links TRBV10-3 to TRBJ2-1, with TRBD2 matching over 7 bases. Germline CDR1 ENHRY, CDR2 SYGVKD. After removal of 6 bases from V and 5 bases from J, the junction contained 13 bases not matched to a gene. The CDR3 spans 16 residues. Written as DNA, the CDR3 is TGTGCCATCAGAAGGGTGTGGGGGGGTTCCAACAATGAGCAGTTCTTC. Protein product: CAIRRVWGGSNNEQFF.

This clone was seen a handful of times. The chain employs TRBV7-2 and TRBJ2-7, with 10 nucleotides matching TRBD2. The CDR3 loop spans 15 amino acids. J was trimmed by 3 bases and V by 1 base; bases with no gene match: 3. CDR1 and CDR2 from the germline V gene are SGHTA and FQGNSA. The CDR3 region is CASSLVLAGDYEQYF. The CDR3 DNA reads as TGTGCCAGCAGCTTAGTTCTAGCGGGGGACTACGAGCAGTACTTC.

The chain recombines TRBV5-6 with TRBJ1-6, with D perhaps matching TRBD1 (5 bases). The CDR3 spans 15 residues. Deletions cut 2 bases from V and 3 bases from J, with 9 bases between. Germline V gene sequence: CDR1 SGHDT, CDR2 YYEEEE. Here the CDR3 reads CASSFGGNYNSPLHF. The DNA for the CDR3 is TGTGCCAGCAGCTTTGGGGGAAACTATAATTCACCCCTCCACTTT.

The gene calls are TRBV7-2 and TRBJ1-2; 9 bases align to TRBD1. V lost 1 base and J lost 2; bases outside the gene matches: 2. In germline, CDR1 is SGHTA, CDR2 FQGNSA. This CDR3 has 15 residues. In DNA form, the CDR3 reads TGTGCCAGCAGCTTAGTAGGACAGGGGAACTATGGCTACACCTTC. This translates into CASSLVGQGNYGYTF.

The gene calls are TRBV2 and TRBJ2-5, with a tentative D call TRBD1 (5 bases). The CDR3 runs 14 residues. Per the germline V gene, CDR1 is SNHLY and CDR2 is FYNNEI. V was trimmed by 8 bases and J by 2 bases, leaving 15 bases between them. The CDR3 coding sequence is TGTGCCAGCGGCCGAAGACAGAATCAAGAGACCCAGTACTTC. Translation: CASGRRQNQETQYF.

V and J are TRBV30 and TRBJ1-5, with a weak D call TRBD1 (5 bases). The CDR3 has 13 residues. V lost 3 bases and J lost 4, with 10 bases in between. Germline V gives CDR1 GTSNPN, CDR2 SVGIG (reference sequence). The CDR3 is CAWRGQPNQPQHF. The CDR3 nucleotides read TGTGCCTGGAGGGGGCAGCCTAATCAGCCCCAGCATTTT.

In the case of this clone: Distinct nucleotide sequences in the sample also encode this CDR3. The chain couples TRBV6-5 to TRBJ1-2; tentative D call: TRBD1 (5 bases). The V and J ends lost 0 bases and 4 bases respectively, with 9 bases between them. Germline assignment: CDR1 MNHEY and CDR2 SVGAGI. The CDR3 is 14 amino acids. CDR3 protein: CASSYSQGPYGYTF. CDR3 nucleotides: TGTGCCAGCAGTTACTCCCAGGGCCCCTATGGCTACACCTTC.

About this clone: One junction end does not reproduce the germline sequence, and a read error may be involved. The chain couples TRBV7-7 to TRBJ2-2; perhaps TRBD1 as D (6 bases). The CDR3 spans 13 residues. In germline, CDR1 is SSHAT, CDR2 FNYEAQ (reference sequence). CDR3 bases: TGTGCTAGCAGCATACAGGGTAACGGGGAGCTGTTTTTT. It translates to CASSIQGNGELFF.

This chain links TRBV15 with TRBJ2-5; 9 bases fit TRBD2. The ends lost 1 base at V and 5 bases at J; junction bases unmatched: 11. Germline V gene data show CDR1 as LNHNV and CDR2 as YYDKDF (reference sequence). The CDR3 spans 17 residues. CDR3 nucleotides: TGTGCCACCAGCAGAGTTAGCGGGGGCAGTGTGGCGGAGACCCAGTACTTC. It is translated as CATSRVSGGSVAETQYF. Using reference TRBV15 and TRBJ2-5 for the parts outside the CDR3, the full variable domain is DAMVIQNPRYQVTQFGKPVTLSCSQTLNHNVMYWYQQKSSQAPKLLFHYYDKDFNNEADTPDNFQSRRPNTSFCFLDIRSPGLGDTAMYLCATSRVSGGSVAETQYFGPGTRLLVL.

This chain uses TRBV5-1 with TRBJ1-1; TRBD1 agrees at 7 bases. V shed 4 bases and J 2 bases; nucleotides not matched to a gene: 11. This CDR3 has 16 residues. The germline gives CDR1 SGHRS, CDR2 YFSETQ. CDR3 region: CASSPGGTGANTEAFF. CDR3 bases: TGCGCCAGCAGCCCCGGAGGTACAGGGGCTAACACTGAAGCTTTCTTT.

The rearrangement joins TRBV15 to TRBJ1-2; no firm D call. V lost 1 base and J 8 bases, leaving 11 bases between the germline ends. This CDR3 spans 13 amino acids. CDR1 LNHNV and CDR2 YYDKDF come from the germline V gene (reference sequence). For the CDR3, the DNA is TGTGCCACCAGCAGAGCTCGAACGAGGGGCTACACCTTC. It translates to CATSRARTRGYTF.

This chain joins TRBV5-1 and TRBJ1-1; 9 bases align to TRBD1. CDR3 length: 13 residues. The germline V gene has CDR1 SGHRS and CDR2 YFSETQ. The V and J ends lost 3 bases and 5 bases, in that order; junction bases with no gene match: 2. The DNA of the CDR3 is TGCGCCAGCAGCTGGGACAGGGCGACTGAAGCTTTCTTT. It specifies CASSWDRATEAFF.

This chain connects TRBV7-9 to TRBJ1-6, with TRBD1 identical over 7 bases. J lost 10 bases, V lost 4 bases, and 7 bases had no gene match. CDR1 is SEHNR, CDR2 FQNEAQ, per germline (reference sequence). The CDR3 contains 14 residues. CDR3 region: CASSSGQPYSPLHF. DNA for the CDR3: TGTGCCAGCAGCTCGGGACAGCCGTACTCACCCCTCCACTTT.

J is TRBJ2-6 and V is TRBV6-6, with TRBD1 matching 7 bases. In germline, CDR1 is MNHNY, CDR2 SVGAGI (reference sequence). J lost 0 bases, V lost 2 bases, and 1 base had no gene match. CDR3 size: 16 residues. CDR3 sequence (DNA): TGTGCCAGCAGTTACACAGGGGACTCTGGGGCCAACGTCCTGACTTTC. It codes for CASSYTGDSGANVLTF.

The chain uses TRBV1 and TRBJ2-7; the D call in the table, TRBD1, was not verified against the DNA. TRBV1 is flagged as a pseudogene. The CDR3 consists of 15 residues. CDR3 region: CTSSQPGTDSYEQYF. CDR3 coding DNA: TGCACCAGCAGCCAACCCGGGACAGATTCCTACGAGCAGTACTTC.

This chain links TRBV4-1 with TRBJ2-2; the D gene is possibly TRBD1 (6 bases). CDR1 is MGHRA and CDR2 is YSYEKL in the germline V gene. V was cut by 3 bases and J by 3 bases, with 11 bases left in between. The CDR3 contains 15 residues. The CDR3 here is CASSQGARDTGELFF. The DNA of the CDR3 is TGCGCCAGCAGCCAGGGGGCCAGGGACACCGGGGAGCTGTTTTTT.

This rearrangement joins TRBV19 to TRBJ1-2; D is unresolved. The CDR3 has 13 amino acids. The V gene's germline CDR1 is LNHDA and CDR2 SQIVND (reference sequence). The V end was cut by 1 base, the J end by 3 bases, with 6 bases between. DNA for the CDR3: TGTGCCAGTAGTATAGGCAACCACTATGGCTACACCTTC. Its translation is CASSIGNHYGYTF.

The rearrangement joins TRBV18 to TRBJ1-6; TRBD1 aligns across 7 bases. V shed 8 bases, J shed 7 bases, and the junction held 11 bases outside the gene matches. The V gene's germline CDR1 is KGHSH and CDR2 LQKENI. The CDR3 sequence is 15 residues long. The DNA for the CDR3 is TGTGCCAGCCGGGGAGGGGGCGCCTCCAATTCACCCCTCCACTTT. Amino acids: CASRGGGASNSPLHF.

V and J are TRBV5-6 and TRBJ2-3; possible D gene TRBD2, 6 bases. Germline loops: CDR1 SGHDT, CDR2 YYEEEE. This CDR3 has 15 amino acids. V dropped 3 bases and J dropped 3 bases, with 14 bases sitting between them. The CDR3 sequence: CASSWAGRRTDTQYF. CDR3 bases: TGTGCCAGCAGCTGGGCAGGGAGGAGAACAGATACGCAGTATTTT.

The V call is TRBV30, the J call TRBJ2-4; D is ambiguous. Germline CDR1 GTSNPN, CDR2 SVGIG (reference sequence). With 0 bases removed from V and 0 bases from J, the gap between germline ends came to 9 bases. This CDR3 contains 15 residues. The DNA of the CDR3 is TGTGCCTGGAGTGTCTGGACGGGAGCCAAAAACATTCAGTACTTC. Translation gives CAWSVWTGAKNIQYF.

V and J are TRBV25-1 and TRBJ2-7; 9 bases are shared with TRBD1. The CDR3 has 15 residues. Per germline, CDR1 MGHDK and CDR2 SYGVNS. Trimming at V came to 6 bases and at J to 5 bases, leaving 11 bases not matched to a gene. The CDR3 here is CASRDWGDRADEQYF. The CDR3, as DNA: TGTGCCAGCAGAGACTGGGGGGACAGGGCGGACGAGCAGTACTTC.

The chain joins TRBV30 to TRBJ2-3; no clear D gene. The germline CDR1 and CDR2 sequences are GTSNPN and SVGIG (reference sequence). Trimming removed 0 bases from V and 4 bases from J, with 5 bases in between. This CDR3 comprises 12 residues. CDR3 nucleotides: TGTGCCTGGAGTGTACGAGCAGATACGCAGTATTTT. Protein sequence: CAWSVRADTQYF.